This T cell receptor beta chain came from a study of cytomegalovirus exposure and HLA in healthy donors. Study-level information: The study placed approximately 81% of its 350 to 450 genotyped donors in the Caucasian-associated ancestry cluster.

Primers included in the PCR were 60 Vbeta and 13 Jbeta primers. Assay: immunoSEQ multiplex PCR; the TCRdb copy retains only in-frame clones and omits some. The sample holds approximately 150,000 clones, approximately 80% seen once. Germline loops: CDR1 SGHRS, CDR2 YFSETQ. Trimming cost V 0 bases and J 7 bases, with 14 bases left between them. The CDR3 spans 15 residues. Overall study findings and caveats: Most TCR sequences were rare, but some public TCRs occurred in many donors.

Worth noting for this clone: The antigen is not known.

Source material: PBMCs. The TCR comes from a woman aged 40 to 49 in good health and CMV-seronegative. The chain couples TRBV5-1 to TRBJ2-1, with D perhaps TRBD2 (7 bases). The CDR3 DNA reads as TGCGCCAGCAGCTTGGGGGGAGGGGGACAAAATGAGCAGTTCTTC. The encoded protein is CASSLGGGGQNEQFF.